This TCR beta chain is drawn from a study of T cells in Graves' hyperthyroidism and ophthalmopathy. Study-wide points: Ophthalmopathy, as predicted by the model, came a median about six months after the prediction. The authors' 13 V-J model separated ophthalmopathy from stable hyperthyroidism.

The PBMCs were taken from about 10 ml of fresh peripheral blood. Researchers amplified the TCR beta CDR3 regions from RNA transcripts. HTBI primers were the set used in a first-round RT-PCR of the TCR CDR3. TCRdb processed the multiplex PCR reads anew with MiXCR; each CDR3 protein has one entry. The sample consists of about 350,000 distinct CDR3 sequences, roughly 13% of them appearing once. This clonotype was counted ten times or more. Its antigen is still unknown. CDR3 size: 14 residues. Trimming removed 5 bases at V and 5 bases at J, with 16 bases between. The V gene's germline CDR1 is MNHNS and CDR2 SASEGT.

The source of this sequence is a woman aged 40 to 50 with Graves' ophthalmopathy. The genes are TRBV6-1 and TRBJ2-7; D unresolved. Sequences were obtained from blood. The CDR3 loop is CASSPRTKVHEQYF. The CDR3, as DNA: TGTGCCAGCAGTCCCCGGACCAAGGTCCACGAGCAGTACTTC.